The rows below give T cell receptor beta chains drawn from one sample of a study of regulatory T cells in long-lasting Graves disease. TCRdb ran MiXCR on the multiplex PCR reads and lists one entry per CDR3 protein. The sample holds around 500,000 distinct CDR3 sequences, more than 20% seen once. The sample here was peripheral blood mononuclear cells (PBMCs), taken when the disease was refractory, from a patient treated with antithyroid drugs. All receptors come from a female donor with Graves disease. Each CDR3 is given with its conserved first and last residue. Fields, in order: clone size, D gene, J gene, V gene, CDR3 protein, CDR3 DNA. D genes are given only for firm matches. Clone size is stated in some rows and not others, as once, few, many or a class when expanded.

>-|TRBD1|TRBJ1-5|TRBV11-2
CASSLSGTGGFQPQHF
TGTGCCAGCAGCTTATCCGGGACAGGGGGTTTTCAGCCCCAGCATTTT
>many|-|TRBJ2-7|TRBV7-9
CASMTRGYEQYF
TGTGCCAGCATGACCAGGGGATACGAGCAGTACTTC
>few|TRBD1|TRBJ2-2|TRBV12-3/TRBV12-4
CASSSDRVSGELFF
TGTGCCAGCAGTTCGGACAGGGTTTCCGGGGAGCTGTTTTTT
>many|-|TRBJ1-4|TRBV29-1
CSVSRDREKLFF
TGCAGCGTGAGCAGGGATCGGGAAAAACTGTTTTTT
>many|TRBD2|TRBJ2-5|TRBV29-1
CSSWTSGRAEETQYF
TGCAGCTCGTGGACTAGCGGGAGGGCCGAAGAGACCCAGTACTTC
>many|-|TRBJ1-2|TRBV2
CARRPWGYGYTF
TGTGCCAGACGGCCCTGGGGCTATGGCTACACCTTC
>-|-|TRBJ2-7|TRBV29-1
CSVEEGNTGYEQYF
TGCAGCGTTGAAGAGGGGAACACAGGGTACGAGCAGTACTTC
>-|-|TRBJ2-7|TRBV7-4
CASSSVPDNNYEQYF
TGTGCCAGCAGCTCAGTGCCGGACAATAACTACGAGCAGTACTTC
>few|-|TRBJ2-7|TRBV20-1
CSAQKAAYEQYF
TGCAGTGCTCAGAAAGCTGCCTACGAGCAGTACTTC
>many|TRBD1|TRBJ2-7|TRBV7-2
CASSLDRGISYEQYF
TGTGCCAGCAGCTTGGACAGGGGGATCTCCTACGAGCAGTACTTC
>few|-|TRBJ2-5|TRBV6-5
CASSYGGSGETQYF
TGTGCCAGCAGTTACGGGGGTAGCGGAGAGACCCAGTACTTC
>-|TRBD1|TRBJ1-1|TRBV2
CASSRDRGQTMNTEAFF
TGTGCCAGCAGCCGGGACAGGGGACAAACCATGAACACTGAAGCTTTCTTT
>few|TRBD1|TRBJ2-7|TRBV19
CASSPSGTGGREQYF
TGTGCCAGTAGTCCGTCCGGGACAGGGGGCAGGGAGCAGTACTTC
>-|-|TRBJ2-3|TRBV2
CASSFRALRDTQYF
TGTGCCAGCAGCTTTAGGGCTTTACGAGATACGCAGTATTTT
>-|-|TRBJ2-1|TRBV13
CASSLGLSGWNEQFF
TGTGCCAGCAGCTTAGGCCTGTCGGGGTGGAATGAGCAGTTCTTC
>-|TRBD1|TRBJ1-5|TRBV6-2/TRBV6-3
CASSYGTGGFQPQHF
TGTGCCAGCAGTTACGGGACAGGGGGTTTTCAGCCCCAGCATTTT
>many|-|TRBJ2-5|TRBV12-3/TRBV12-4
CASAGGSETQYF
TGTGCCAGCGCAGGAGGATCGGAGACCCAGTACTTC
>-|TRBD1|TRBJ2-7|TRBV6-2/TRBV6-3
CASSYGRTGGAYEQYF
TGTGCCAGCAGTTACGGCCGGACAGGGGGTGCCTACGAGCAGTACTTC
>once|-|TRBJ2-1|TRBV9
CASSVAGGSYNEQFF
TGTGCCAGCAGCGTTGCGGGTGGATCCTACAATGAGCAGTTCTTC
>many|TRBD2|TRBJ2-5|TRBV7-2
CASSPQGLAGGSETQYF
TGTGCCAGCAGCCCCCAAGGACTAGCGGGAGGCTCAGAGACCCAGTACTTC
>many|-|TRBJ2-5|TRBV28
CASSLVGRETQYF
TGTGCCAGCAGCTTAGTGGGTAGGGAGACCCAGTACTTC
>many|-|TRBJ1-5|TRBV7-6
CASSRGGQGPQHF
TGTGCCAGCAGCCGGGGGGGGCAGGGGCCCCAGCATTTT
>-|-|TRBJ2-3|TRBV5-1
CASSFDTDTQYF
TGCGCCAGCAGCTTTGACACAGATACGCAGTATTTT
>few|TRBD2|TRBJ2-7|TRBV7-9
CASSPGGGHFYEQYF
TGTGCCAGCAGCCCCGGGGGGGGCCATTTCTACGAGCAGTACTTC
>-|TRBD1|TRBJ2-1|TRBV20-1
CSARVINRGHEQFF
TGCAGTGCTAGAGTAATAAACAGGGGGCACGAGCAGTTCTTC
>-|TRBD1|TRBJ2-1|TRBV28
CASSGTVSYNEQFF
TGTGCCAGCAGCGGGACAGTTTCCTACAATGAGCAGTTCTTC
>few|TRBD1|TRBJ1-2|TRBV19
CASLDREGYGYTF
TGTGCCAGTCTGGACAGGGAAGGGTATGGCTACACCTTC
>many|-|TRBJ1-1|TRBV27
CASSFMGREAFF
TGTGCCAGCAGTTTTATGGGACGTGAAGCTTTCTTT
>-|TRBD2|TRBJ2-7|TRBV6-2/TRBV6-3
CASSYFSGSWDEQYF
TGTGCCAGCAGTTACTTTAGCGGGAGTTGGGACGAGCAGTACTTC